These 26 T cell receptor beta chains originate from one sample sequenced in a study of T-cell memory formation after mild COVID-19. Each CDR3 protein is one row after TCRdb ran MiXCR on the 5' RACE reads. The sample records hundreds of thousands of distinct CDR3 sequences, more than 15% being singletons. Source material: PBMCs or a T cell subset sorted from them (not recorded which). These receptors were collected from an adult woman who had mild COVID-19 (a few samples of this study predate the infection). Cell type and time point are not known.

This clonotype showed up just a few times. The rearrangement uses TRBV20-1 and TRBJ2-1, with TRBD2 matching over 10 bases. The J segment lost 5 bases and the V segment lost 3 bases, leaving 10 bases of the junction unmatched. The CDR3 loop spans 16 amino acids. The germline CDR1 and CDR2 sequences are DFQATT and SNEGSKA (reference sequence). The CDR3 DNA follows: TGCAGTGCTAGTGCGAGCGGGGGGGCCAACCACAATGAGCAGTTCTTC. Its translation is CSASASGGANHNEQFF.

This clonotype came up a few times. This chain joins TRBV18 and TRBJ1-1, with D possibly TRBD1 on 5 matching bases. CDR3 length: 15 residues. Trimming shortened V by 1 base and J by 0 bases, and 9 bases separated the two germline ends. Per germline, CDR1 KGHSH and CDR2 LQKENI. CDR3 region: CASSPLPRVNTEAFF. CDR3 bases: TGTGCCAGCTCACCACTCCCCAGGGTGAACACTGAAGCTTTCTTT.

This clonotype was observed a few times. V usage is TRBV6-2 or TRBV6-3 and J usage is TRBJ1-5; D is unresolved. V gave up 2 bases and J gave up 4 bases, with 6 bases separating them. The CDR3 is 13 amino acids. Germline-derived CDR1 and CDR2 are MNHEY and SVGEGT. The CDR3 reads CASSYSENQPQHF. CDR3 coding DNA: TGTGCCAGCAGTTACAGCGAGAATCAGCCCCAGCATTTT.

The V call is TRBV7-6, the J call TRBJ2-7; D unresolved. The CDR3 has 15 amino acids. Trimming took 0 bases from V and 0 from J, leaving 9 bases between them. Germline CDR1 SGHVS, CDR2 FNYEAQ. CDR3 protein: CASSLAAQSSYEQYF. For the CDR3, the DNA is TGTGCCAGCAGCTTAGCGGCACAGAGCTCCTACGAGCAGTACTTC.

This clonotype was observed a few times. The chain carries TRBV7-6 and TRBJ1-1; 7 bases line up with TRBD1. The CDR3 is made up of 17 amino acids. With 5 bases clipped from V and 3 bases from J, the junction kept 15 bases outside the gene matches. Germline-derived CDR1 and CDR2 are SGHVS and FNYEAQ. The CDR3 region is CASSGPDRPGGDTEAFF. In nucleotides, the CDR3 is TGTGCCAGCAGCGGACCGGACAGGCCCGGAGGGGACACTGAAGCTTTCTTT.

This clonotype has only a few counts. The chain uses TRBV5-5 and TRBJ2-7; 8 bases are shared with TRBD1. From germline, CDR1 is SGHKS and CDR2 YYEKEE (reference sequence). Trimming removed 5 bases from V and 6 bases from J; junction bases left unmatched: 10. The length of the CDR3 is 14 residues. The CDR3 DNA is TGTGCCAGCAGAACACCGGGACAGGCCGTCGAGCAGTACTTC. It codes for CASRTPGQAVEQYF.

The rearrangement uses TRBV6-2 or TRBV6-3 and TRBJ1-2, with 9 positions matching TRBD1. The ends lost 2 bases at V and 8 bases at J; junction bases unmatched: 15. This CDR3 is built from 17 residues. Germline CDR1 reads MNHEY; CDR2 reads SVGEGT. The CDR3 sequence is CASSYLTDRGPGGGYTF. In DNA, the CDR3 is TGTGCCAGCAGTTACCTCACGGACAGGGGTCCGGGAGGAGGCTACACCTTC.

CDR3: CASSAGGLNEKLFF. In DNA form, the CDR3 reads TGTGCCAGCAGCGCGGGAGGTCTCAATGAAAAACTGTTTTTT. The rearrangement joins TRBV2 to TRBJ1-4; D not resolved. Deletions cut 6 bases from V and 5 bases from J, with 13 bases between. This CDR3 comprises 14 residues. Per the germline V gene, CDR1 is SNHLY and CDR2 is FYNNEI.

The chain combines TRBV7-9 with TRBJ2-5; D unresolved. The CDR3 runs 14 residues. Germline loops: CDR1 SEHNR, CDR2 FQNEAQ (reference sequence). V lost 5 bases, J lost 2 bases, and 12 bases lay in between. The CDR3 region is CASSPLQEQETQYF. DNA of the CDR3: TGTGCCAGCAGCCCACTCCAGGAACAAGAGACCCAGTACTTC.

A few counts support this clonotype. The chain combines TRBV11-2 with TRBJ2-3; tentatively, D is TRBD1 or TRBD2 (6 bases each). The germline CDR1 and CDR2 sequences are SGHAT and FQNNGV. This CDR3 contains 14 residues. V shed 3 bases and J shed 4 bases, with 11 bases lying between them. CDR3 in DNA: TGTGCCAGCAGCTTCCTAGGGGGGCCAGATACGCAGTATTTT. Translated: CASSFLGGPDTQYF. The whole variable domain, filled in from reference TRBV11-2 and TRBJ2-3, reads EAGVAQSPRYKIIEKRQSVAFWCNPISGHATLYWYQQILGQGPKLLIQFQNNGVVDDSQLPKDRFSAERLKGVDSTLKIQPAKLEDSAVYLCASSFLGGPDTQYFGPGTRLTVL.

This sequence joins TRBV5-6 and TRBJ2-1, with a possible D match to TRBD1 (5 bases). Germline values: CDR1 SGHDT, CDR2 YYEEEE. Trimming cost V 0 bases and J 5 bases, with 18 bases left between them. The CDR3 runs 17 residues. The CDR3 DNA sequence: TGTGCCAGCAGCTTGGCCTGGCAGGGCCGGCGAGACAATGAGCAGTTCTTC. This codes for CASSLAWQGRRDNEQFF.

The CDR3 spells CASSWEYNSPLHF. The CDR3 DNA sequence: TGTGCCAGCAGTTGGGAGTATAATTCACCCCTCCACTTT. The chain employs TRBV7-9 and TRBJ1-6; no reliable D call. Trimming shortened V by 6 bases and J by 4 bases, and 7 bases separated the two germline ends. The CDR3 contains 13 residues. Germline CDR1 and CDR2: SEHNR and FQNEAQ (reference sequence). Full variable domain (outside the CDR3, taken from reference TRBV7-9 and TRBJ1-6): DTGVSQNPRHKITKRGQNVTFRCDPISEHNRLYWYRQTLGQGPEFLTYFQNEAQLEKSRLLSDRFSAERPKGSFSTLEIQRTEQGDSAMYLCASSWEYNSPLHFGNGTRLTVT.

J is TRBJ2-5 and V is TRBV7-2, with 9 bases lining up with TRBD1. In germline, CDR1 is SGHTA, CDR2 FQGNSA. V was clipped by 4 bases and J by 5 bases; unmatched bases: 5. This CDR3 spans 14 amino acids. The CDR3 sequence is CASSSDRGRETQYF. The CDR3, as DNA: TGTGCCAGCAGCTCGGACAGGGGACGGGAGACCCAGTACTTC.

This chain joins TRBV9 and TRBJ2-1; D is ambiguous. Trimming left V 1 base short and J 0 bases short, with 8 bases between. Germline CDR1 reads SGDLS; CDR2 reads YYNGEE. There are 15 residues in the CDR3. CDR3 residues: CASSVTTVSYNEQFF. The CDR3 nucleotides read TGTGCCAGCAGCGTAACAACAGTCTCCTACAATGAGCAGTTCTTC.

This clonotype has only a few counts. This chain connects TRBV7-3 to TRBJ2-3, with D possibly being TRBD2 (5 bases). The CDR3 length is 15 residues. Germline lookup yields CDR1 SGHTA and CDR2 FQGTGA. Between the trimmed V and J ends, which lost 2 bases and 5 bases, there was a span of 14 bases. The CDR3 bases are TGTGCCAGCAGCTTAGTAGGGATCGCGGGAGATACGCAGTATTTT. Its translation: CASSLVGIAGDTQYF.

This clonotype has just a few counts. The genes are TRBV4-2 and TRBJ2-2, with 7 bases aligning to TRBD1. The CDR3 runs 16 residues. Germline assignment: CDR1 LGHNA and CDR2 YNFKEQ. The ends lost 2 bases at V and 4 bases at J; junction bases unmatched: 7. The CDR3 region is CASSQHPDRATGELFF. DNA for the CDR3: TGTGCCAGCAGCCAACATCCAGACAGGGCCACCGGGGAGCTGTTTTTT.

The chain is built from TRBV12-3 or TRBV12-4 and TRBJ2-3; D ambiguous. The CDR3 sequence is 11 residues long. V shed 6 bases and J shed 4 bases, with 5 bases lying between them. This CDR3 is CASSGSDTQYF. In nucleotides, the CDR3 is TGTGCCAGCAGCGGGTCAGATACGCAGTATTTT.

This clonotype has just a few counts. The rearrangement links TRBV5-1 to TRBJ2-5; D may match TRBD1 or TRBD2 (7 bases each). The V end lost 4 bases, the J end lost 2 bases, and 12 bases lay between the germline ends. The CDR3 covers 14 residues. Per the germline V gene, CDR1 is SGHRS and CDR2 is YFSETQ. CDR3 sequence reads: CASSQGGVQETQYF. CDR3 coding DNA: TGCGCCAGCAGCCAGGGGGGGGTGCAAGAGACCCAGTACTTC.

This clonotype was seen repeatedly, ten times or more. The chain couples TRBV3-1 to TRBJ1-1; 12 positions agree with TRBD1. CDR1 is LGHDT, CDR2 YNNKEL, per germline (reference sequence). The V gene end was trimmed by 3 bases and the J gene end by 6 bases; junction bases not matched to a gene: 5. CDR3 size: 15 residues. In DNA, the CDR3 is TGTGCCAGCAGCCAGTTAGGGACAGGGGGCCCTGAAGCTTTCTTT. This sequence encodes CASSQLGTGGPEAFF.

This clonotype was seen a few times. The V call is TRBV12-3 or TRBV12-4, the J call TRBJ2-7; D unresolved. V was clipped by 0 bases and J by 4 bases, with 19 bases between them. The CDR3 extends over 17 amino acids. The CDR3 sequence: CASSLAIGQRQHYEQYF. DNA for the CDR3: TGTGCCAGCAGTTTAGCGATCGGGCAGAGACAACATTACGAGCAGTACTTC.

This clonotype turned up a few times. The V call is TRBV18, the J call TRBJ1-1; D is possibly TRBD1 (5 bases). The CDR3 has 17 residues. Germline CDR1 and CDR2: KGHSH and LQKENI. V was clipped by 3 bases and J by 0 bases, with 17 bases between them. In nucleotides, the CDR3 is TGTGCCAGCTCACCCGGGGCGGTGAGGGTGCTGAACACTGAAGCTTTCTTT. Translating gives CASSPGAVRVLNTEAFF.

This clonotype was recorded a few times. The chain employs TRBV7-9 and TRBJ2-5; no firm D call. V lost 3 bases, J lost 0 bases, and 8 bases lay in between. Germline lookup yields CDR1 SEHNR and CDR2 FQNEAQ (reference sequence). This CDR3 contains 14 residues. The CDR3 sequence is CASSFPEDQETQYF. The CDR3 coding sequence is TGTGCCAGCAGCTTTCCGGAAGACCAAGAGACCCAGTACTTC. The variable domain in full, with the rest retrieved from reference TRBV7-9 and TRBJ2-5, is DTGVSQNPRHKITKRGQNVTFRCDPISEHNRLYWYRQTLGQGPEFLTYFQNEAQLEKSRLLSDRFSAERPKGSFSTLEIQRTEQGDSAMYLCASSFPEDQETQYFGPGTRLLVL.

The chain recombines TRBV11-3 with TRBJ2-1, with 15 positions matching TRBD2. J gave up 15 bases and V 11 bases, and 26 bases lay outside the gene matches. This CDR3 has 18 residues. Per the germline V gene, CDR1 is SGHNT and CDR2 is YENEEA. DNA of the CDR3: TGTGCCTGCGAAGTCCCGGGACTAGCGGGGGGTAGCCCCGGTTATGGGTTCTTC. The encoded protein is CACEVPGLAGGSPGYGFF.

The chain recombines TRBV15 with TRBJ2-5; 7 nucleotides agree with TRBD1. This CDR3 comprises 14 residues. Germline trimming cut 0 bases from V and 4 bases from J; bases unmatched to any gene: 2. Germline-derived CDR1 and CDR2 are LNHNV and YYDKDF (reference sequence). DNA for the CDR3: TGTGCCACCAGCAGAGAACAGGGGCGAGAGACCCAGTACTTC. Encoded protein: CATSREQGRETQYF.

The table lists this clonotype with a few counts. The rearrangement uses TRBV3-1 and TRBJ1-2; 7 bases are shared with TRBD1. Trimming at V came to 6 bases and at J to 8 bases, leaving 12 bases not matched to a gene. The germline V gene has CDR1 LGHDT and CDR2 YNNKEL (reference sequence). The CDR3 is 14 residues long. CDR3 coding DNA: TGTGCCAGCAGACCCCGAGACAGGGTCTACGGCTACACCTTC. Translating gives CASRPRDRVYGYTF.

The chain has TRBV6-5 and TRBJ1-4, with TRBD1 matching 8 bases. The V segment lost 8 bases and the J segment 6 bases; nucleotides outside the gene matches: 8. The CDR3 has 14 amino acids. CDR1 MNHEY and CDR2 SVGAGI come from the germline V gene. CDR3 nucleotide sequence: TGTGCCAGCGGTTTGGCAGGGGGCGATGAAAAACTGTTTTTT. Translating it yields CASGLAGGDEKLFF.